This TCR beta chain stems from a study of shared clonotypes between healthy human individuals. Turning to the study itself: The donor pool was made up of a couple of women and three men aged 18 to 49. Broader study findings: Sampling was confined to blood; repertoires within tissues likely differ. Larger estimated richness was generally seen in naive subsets than in memory subsets.

Notes on this clone: Its cognate antigen is unknown.

The donors, healthy adults who were HIV-negative, had experienced no recent acute infections or vaccinations. J gave up 6 bases and V 5 bases, and 9 bases lay outside the gene matches. The CDR3 consists of 15 residues. CDR1 is MNHNS, CDR2 SASEGT, per germline. Repertoires were generated with immunoSEQ multiplex PCR, while TCRdb's copy carries only in-frame clones and drops some. The table lists around 700,000 clones, around four fifths of them singletons, with more than 1.5% in the top ten. Input material: memory CD4+ T cells sorted from blood. Subset defined: CD45RA-negative fraction. This sequence joins TRBV6-1 and TRBJ2-1; 8 positions agree with TRBD2. The sequence came from a woman aged 25 to 39 in good health. CDR3: CASSPMGLAGNEQFF. The DNA for the CDR3 is TGTGCCAGCAGTCCCATGGGGCTAGCGGGCAATGAGCAGTTCTTC.